These T cell receptor beta chains were read from a single sample in a study of radiation and T cells in renal cell carcinoma. Profiling relied on immunoSEQ multiplex PCR, and the TCRdb table lists in-frame clones only, not all of them. The sample lists approximately 8,400 clones, around 61% occurring once. The sequencing here drew on tumor tissue, taken from a patient whose treatment was nephrectomy without radiotherapy. These receptors were obtained from a man aged 60 to 69 with renal cell carcinoma. The CDR3 runs from the conserved cysteine through the conserved F or W. The order of the fields is clone size, V gene, J gene, D gene, CDR3 protein, CDR3 DNA. The D gene is left open where the match is weak. Size is omitted from some rows. Given values are once, few, many or a class for expanded clones.

-	TRBV10-3	TRBJ2-3	-	CAISVGGPDTQYF	TGTGCCATCAGTGTTGGGGGGCCAGATACGCAGTATTTT
-	TRBV9	TRBJ2-3	-	CASSVVYGGITDTQYF	TGTGCCAGCAGCGTAGTGTATGGGGGAATCACAGATACGCAGTATTTT
-	TRBV7-9	TRBJ1-2	-	CASSLGGVVDYGYTF	TGTGCCAGCAGCTTGGGCGGGGTAGTGGACTATGGCTACACCTTC
-	TRBV19	TRBJ1-2	-	CASSMSGLHYGYTF	TGTGCCAGTAGTATGTCGGGACTACACTATGGCTACACCTTC
-	TRBV5-6	TRBJ2-5	TRBD1	CASSLPPAGGRETQYF	TGTGCCAGCAGTTTGCCCCCGGCAGGGGGAAGGGAGACCCAGTACTTC
-	TRBV5-1	TRBJ2-1	TRBD2	CASSYSGGWSYNEQFF	TGCGCCAGCAGCTATAGCGGGGGTTGGTCCTACAATGAGCAGTTCTTC
-	TRBV6-1	TRBJ2-1	-	CASNDIGGVYNEQFF	TGTGCCAGCAACGACATCGGGGGTGTCTACAATGAGCAGTTCTTC
-	TRBV6-5	TRBJ1-2	TRBD1	CASSYRGRGYGYTF	TGTGCCAGCAGTTATAGGGGGCGAGGCTATGGCTACACCTTC
-	TRBV6-5	TRBJ2-2	-	CASSPHGKTGELFF	TGTGCCAGCAGTCCCCATGGGAAAACCGGGGAGCTGTTTTTT
-	TRBV10-3	TRBJ1-5	-	CAIGGGHQPQHF	TGTGCCATCGGGGGAGGTCATCAGCCCCAGCATTTT
once	TRBV6-1	TRBJ1-1	-	CASSEGGTNTEAFF	TGTGCCAGCAGTGAAGGGGGAACGAACACTGAAGCTTTCTTT
-	TRBV4-3	TRBJ2-2	TRBD1	CASSQDRGGWNTGELFF	TGCGCCAGCAGCCAAGACAGAGGGGGCTGGAACACCGGGGAGCTGTTTTTT
once	TRBV4-2	TRBJ2-3	TRBD2	CASSQDGTSGSTDTQYF	TGTGCCAGCAGCCAAGATGGGACTAGCGGGAGCACAGATACGCAGTATTTT
-	TRBV5-5	TRBJ2-7	TRBD2	CASSLARTSGAYEQYF	TGTGCCAGCAGCTTGGCGAGGACTAGCGGAGCCTACGAGCAGTACTTC
-	TRBV5-6	TRBJ1-1	TRBD1	CASSLLGQGNTEAFF	TGTGCCAGCAGCTTGCTTGGACAGGGGAACACTGAAGCTTTCTTT
-	TRBV5-1	TRBJ2-5	-	CASSGDSPGETQYF	TGCGCCAGCAGCGGGGACTCTCCCGGGGAGACCCAGTACTTC
once	TRBV20-1	TRBJ1-1	-	CSAGRGAEAFF	TGCAGTGCTGGACGGGGAGCTGAAGCTTTCTTT
-	TRBV4-2	TRBJ2-7	-	CASSQGPQQYF	TGTGCCAGCAGCCAAGGGCCGCAGCAGTACTTC
-	TRBV27	TRBJ2-3	TRBD1	CASSGGGGTDTQYF	TGTGCCAGCTCAGGGGGCGGCGGCACAGATACGCAGTATTTT
-	TRBV5-6	TRBJ2-2	TRBD2	CASSPRGREDTGELFF	TGTGCCAGCAGCCCCCGAGGGCGGGAGGACACCGGGGAGCTGTTTTTT
-	TRBV9	TRBJ1-2	-	CASSADRNLLRGYTF	TGTGCCAGCAGCGCGGACCGAAATCTCCTCCGGGGCTACACCTTC
-	TRBV7-2	TRBJ2-5	-	CASSLVLTAQETQYF	TGTGCCAGCAGCTTAGTCTTAACGGCACAAGAGACCCAGTACTTC
-	TRBV2	TRBJ2-2	-	CASVGGGELFF	TGTGCCAGCGTAGGAGGCGGGGAGCTGTTTTTT
-	TRBV6-5	TRBJ1-2	-	CASSYGGSNYGYTF	TGTGCCAGCAGTTACGGAGGTTCTAACTATGGCTACACCTTC
-	TRBV11-1	TRBJ2-1	TRBD2	CASSLISGGPAYNEQFF	TGTGCCAGCAGCTTAATTAGCGGGGGGCCAGCCTACAATGAGCAGTTCTTC
once	TRBV20-1	TRBJ1-2	TRBD1	CTFRGGRGYTF	TGCACCTTCAGAGGGGGCAGAGGCTACACCTTC
-	TRBV6-5	TRBJ1-4	TRBD1	CASSPTGGDEKLFF	TGTGCCAGCAGTCCCACAGGGGGCGATGAAAAACTGTTTTTT
-	TRBV18	TRBJ1-1	-	CASSDNQPMNTEAFF	TGTGCCAGCTCGGACAATCAACCCATGAACACTGAAGCTTTCTTT
few	TRBV9	TRBJ1-1	-	CASSGGQRMPEAFF	TGTGCCAGCAGCGGAGGACAGAGAATGCCCGAAGCTTTCTTT
-	TRBV4-1	TRBJ1-5	-	CASSSPLQGLGFQPQHF	TGCGCCAGCAGTTCCCCCTTACAGGGTCTTGGTTTTCAGCCCCAGCATTTT
-	TRBV7-9	TRBJ2-5	-	CASSLNEETQYF	TGTGCCAGCAGCTTAAATGAAGAGACCCAGTACTTC
-	TRBV9	TRBJ1-1	-	CASSVEGSGAPGNTEAFF	TGTGCCAGCAGCGTCGAGGGGAGTGGGGCTCCGGGGAACACTGAAGCTTTCTTT
-	TRBV5-1	TRBJ1-1	TRBD1	CASSFGQGAEAFF	TGCGCCAGCAGCTTCGGACAGGGCGCTGAAGCTTTCTTT
-	TRBV6-4	TRBJ2-6	TRBD2	CASTRRGGPSGANVLTF	TGTGCCAGCACCCGACGGGGGGGCCCCTCTGGGGCCAACGTCCTGACTTTC
few	TRBV5-6	TRBJ1-1	-	CASSLANTEAFF	TGTGCCAGCAGCTTGGCCAACACTGAAGCTTTCTTT
-	TRBV28	TRBJ1-2	-	CASSPDSGVRDYGYTF	TGTGCCAGCAGTCCGGACAGCGGCGTAAGAGACTATGGCTACACCTTC